The T cell receptor (beta chain) under discussion was sequenced for a study of CD8 T cells in ankylosing spondylitis. This CDR3 spans 17 amino acids. Germline V gene data show CDR1 as SGHRS and CDR2 as YFSETQ. Trimming cost V 0 bases and J 6 bases; bases outside gene matches: 6. TCRdb redid the calling of the 5' RACE reads with MiXCR, one entry per CDR3 protein. The sample shows 250,000 or so distinct CDR3 sequences, 15% to 20% of them seen only once. This clonotype occurred many times. The clonotype was recovered from a male donor with ankylosing spondylitis or in good health (not recorded which). The specimen sequenced was blood, either unsorted or a sorted T cell fraction (not recorded which). The chain links TRBV5-1 to TRBJ2-1; 13 bases map to TRBD2. CDR3: CASSLGLAGGGFNEQFF. CDR3 DNA sequence: TGCGCCAGCAGCTTGGGACTAGCGGGAGGAGGATTCAATGAGCAGTTCTTC.